These 19 T cell receptor beta chains originate from one sample sequenced in a study of shared clonotypes between healthy human individuals. The naive CD8 subset, CD45RO-negative cells positively selected for CCR7, excluded terminally differentiated effector memory CD45RA+ cells. Repertoires were generated with immunoSEQ multiplex PCR, while TCRdb's copy carries only in-frame clones and drops some. The data hold over 2,000,000 clones, with over 85% observed a single time. The sequenced material came from naive CD8+ T cells from PBMCs. Source of these receptors: a young man in good health. Some clones in this sample may be carry-over from other donors' samples.

This sequence joins TRBV27 and TRBJ2-2, with D perhaps assigned TRBD1 or TRBD2 (6 bases each). The CDR3 consists of 15 residues. V was pared by 6 bases and J by 6 bases, with 17 bases between. Germline lookup yields CDR1 MNHEY and CDR2 SMNVEV (reference sequence). DNA of the CDR3: TGTGCCAGCAGCCGAGGGACTCAGGGGTCCGGGGAGCTGTTTTTT. The encoded protein is CASSRGTQGSGELFF.

The J gene is TRBJ2-7, the V gene TRBV9, with 9 bases fitting TRBD2. The CDR3 runs to 15 residues. V lost 0 bases, J lost 4 bases, and 5 bases stayed unmatched. Germline V gene sequence: CDR1 SGDLS, CDR2 YYNGEE. This CDR3 reads CASSVVGLALYEQYF. CDR3 bases: TGTGCCAGCAGCGTAGTGGGACTAGCCCTTTACGAGCAGTACTTC.

The chain recombines TRBV6-4 with TRBJ2-1; D gene unclear. V lost 0 bases, J lost 6 bases, and 15 bases lay in between. The CDR3 extends over 16 amino acids. CDR1 is MRHNA, CDR2 SNTAGT, per germline. CDR3 sequence reads: CASSDSAKVPGNEQFF. In nucleotides, the CDR3 is TGTGCCAGCAGTGACTCAGCGAAGGTGCCTGGCAATGAGCAGTTCTTC.

As for this clone: Other DNA sequences within the sample encode an identical CDR3. The chain is built from TRBV7-9 and TRBJ2-7; 8 nucleotides line up with TRBD1. The V segment lost 5 bases and the J segment 3 bases; nucleotides outside the gene matches: 6. Germline CDR1 SEHNR, CDR2 FQNEAQ (reference sequence). This CDR3 region has 14 residues. This CDR3 is CASSPGQGIYEQYF. The DNA of the CDR3 is TGTGCCAGCAGCCCTGGACAGGGAATCTACGAGCAGTACTTC.

The genes are TRBV5-4 and TRBJ2-5; the D gene is possibly TRBD2 (6 bases). Trimming pared 3 bases from V and 2 bases from J, leaving 11 bases between. The CDR3 spans 14 residues. Germline CDR1 is SGHNT and CDR2 is YYREEE (reference sequence). The CDR3 loop reads CASSSAGLQETQYF. DNA for the CDR3: TGTGCCAGCAGCTCTGCGGGACTTCAAGAGACCCAGTACTTC.

V gene TRBV27 combines with J gene TRBJ2-1; D might be TRBD1 (6 bases). Germline values: CDR1 MNHEY, CDR2 SMNVEV (reference sequence). CDR3 size: 15 residues. The V end lost 6 bases, the J end lost 2 bases, and 14 bases lay between the germline ends. The CDR3 coding sequence is TGTGCCAGCAGGGTGGACAGAGGGGCCTACAATGAGCAGTTCTTC. It translates to CASRVDRGAYNEQFF.

The rearrangement links TRBV4-2 to TRBJ1-1; 10 bases are a match to TRBD1. The trim removed 4 bases at V and 2 bases at J, leaving 7 bases unmatched. Germline assignment: CDR1 LGHNA and CDR2 YNFKEQ. This CDR3 has 16 amino acids. The CDR3 loop reads CASSPGTGARNTEAFF. DNA of the CDR3: TGTGCCAGCAGCCCCGGGACAGGGGCAAGAAACACTGAAGCTTTCTTT.

V and J are TRBV5-4 and TRBJ2-5; no clear D gene. The V gene's germline CDR1 is SGHNT and CDR2 YYREEE (reference sequence). Trimming took 3 bases from V and 2 from J, leaving 5 bases between them. The CDR3 covers 12 residues. The CDR3 bases are TGTGCCAGCAGCTGGAGTCAAGAGACCCAGTACTTC. This sequence encodes CASSWSQETQYF. The complete variable domain, with remaining parts taken from reference TRBV5-4 and TRBJ2-5, reads ETGVTQSPTHLIKTRGQQVTLRCSSQSGHNTVSWYQQALGQGPQFIFQYYREEENGRGNFPPRFSGLQFPNYSSELNVNALELDDSALYLCASSWSQETQYFGPGTRLLVL.

V usage is TRBV4-1 and J usage is TRBJ1-2; no firm D call. The CDR3 runs 13 residues. Trimming took 1 base from V and 5 from J, leaving 8 bases between them. The germline CDR1 and CDR2 sequences are MGHRA and YSYEKL. The CDR3 spells CASSQASTYGYTF. The CDR3 DNA is TGCGCCAGCAGCCAAGCTAGCACGTATGGCTACACCTTC.

V and J are TRBV10-3 and TRBJ2-3; D is undetermined. Germline V lookup: CDR1 ENHRY, CDR2 SYGVKD. V was pared by 11 bases and J by 0 bases, with 9 bases between. The CDR3 has 12 residues. As DNA, the CDR3 is TGTGCCGTCGGAGAGAGCACAGATACGCAGTATTTT. Translating it yields CAVGESTDTQYF.

This chain uses TRBV11-2 with TRBJ2-1, with 8 bases identical to TRBD1. The germline CDR1 and CDR2 sequences are SGHAT and FQNNGV. V lost 5 bases to trimming and J lost 6 bases; unmatched junction nucleotides: 9. This CDR3 contains 15 residues. DNA of the CDR3: TGTGCCAGCAGCCGTGGACAGGGTAGGGGCAATGAGCAGTTCTTC. Translating it yields CASSRGQGRGNEQFF.

The V and J genes are TRBV7-9 and TRBJ2-1; D gene unclear. In germline, CDR1 is SEHNR, CDR2 FQNEAQ (reference sequence). Trimming removed 1 base at V and 9 bases at J, with 7 bases between. The CDR3 loop spans 12 amino acids. CDR3 sequence reads: CASSLVNIEQFF. In nucleotides, the CDR3 is TGTGCCAGCAGCTTAGTAAACATTGAGCAGTTCTTC.

This chain connects TRBV7-8 to TRBJ2-7, with D maybe TRBD2 (6 bases). V lost 7 bases and J 0 bases, leaving 13 bases between the germline ends. CDR3 length: 14 amino acids. Germline V gene data show CDR1 as SGHVS and CDR2 as FQNEAQ. CDR3 in amino acids: CASNLGDFSYEQYF. CDR3 coding DNA: TGTGCCAGCAACCTGGGGGACTTCTCCTACGAGCAGTACTTC.

This clone was seen only once. V and J are TRBV10-3 and TRBJ2-5; D remains unclear. Trimming took 6 bases from V and 2 from J, leaving 16 bases between them. The germline gives CDR1 ENHRY, CDR2 SYGVKD. CDR3 length: 15 residues. In DNA form, the CDR3 reads TGTGCCATCAGGCGACTGAGGCCGCATCAAGAGACCCAGTACTTC. Translation: CAIRRLRPHQETQYF.

Points on this clone: The sample holds other DNA sequences that translate to the same CDR3. The chain couples TRBV19 to TRBJ2-7, with 7 bases fitting TRBD1. CDR3 length equals 14 residues. Germline CDR1 is LNHDA and CDR2 is SQIVND (reference sequence). Unmatched junction bases numbered 3, after V lost 2 bases and J lost 2 bases. This chain's CDR3 is CASSIMGQPYEQYF. The CDR3 bases are TGTGCCAGTAGTATAATGGGACAGCCCTACGAGCAGTACTTC.

The chain combines TRBV6-6 with TRBJ2-5; D is perhaps TRBD1 (5 bases). Germline V gene data show CDR1 as MNHNY and CDR2 as SVGAGI (reference sequence). V dropped 2 bases and J dropped 7 bases, with 17 bases sitting between them. This CDR3 spans 15 amino acids. The CDR3 DNA reads TGTGCCAGCAGTTACCTGGGGTCAGGGTGGGGGACCCAGTACTTC. Protein: CASSYLGSGWGTQYF.

The CDR3 DNA reads TGCGCCAGCAGCGAAGATACAGGGATTGGGAACACTGAAGCTTTCTTT. Its translation: CASSEDTGIGNTEAFF. This sequence joins TRBV5-1 and TRBJ1-1; possible D gene TRBD1, 6 bases. The CDR3 loop spans 16 amino acids. V shed 4 bases and J shed 1 base, with 17 bases lying between them. Germline CDR1 reads SGHRS; CDR2 reads YFSETQ.

The chain's CDR3 is CASSLDLWGSSYEQYF. The DNA for the CDR3 is TGCGCCAGCAGCTTGGATCTTTGGGGGAGCTCCTACGAGCAGTACTTC. This chain joins TRBV5-1 and TRBJ2-7; tentatively, D is TRBD1 or TRBD2 (5 bases each). The V end was cut by 0 bases, the J end by 0 bases, with 13 bases between. The germline V gene has CDR1 SGHRS and CDR2 YFSETQ. The CDR3 covers 16 residues.

The chain joins TRBV9 to TRBJ2-1, with TRBD1 matching 7 bases. The junction had 14 bases not matched to a gene; V was cut back by 4 bases and J by 4 bases. Germline-derived CDR1 and CDR2 are SGDLS and YYNGEE. The CDR3 runs to 17 residues. The CDR3 coding sequence is TGTGCCAGCAGCTCCCCACGGCAGGGACAGATTTACAATGAGCAGTTCTTC. This sequence encodes CASSSPRQGQIYNEQFF.